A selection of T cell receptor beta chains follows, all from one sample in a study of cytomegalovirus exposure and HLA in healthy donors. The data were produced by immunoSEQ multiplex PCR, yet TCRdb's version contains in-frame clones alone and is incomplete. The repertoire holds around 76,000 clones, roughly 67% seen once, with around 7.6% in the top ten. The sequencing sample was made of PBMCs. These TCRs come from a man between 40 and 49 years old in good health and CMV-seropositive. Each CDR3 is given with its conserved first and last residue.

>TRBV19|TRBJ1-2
CASNQGWGGGYTF
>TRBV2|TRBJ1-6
CASSPTSGSPLHF
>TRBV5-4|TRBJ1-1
CASSWDRAVGTEAFF
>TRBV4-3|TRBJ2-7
CASSQDRVWTYEQYF
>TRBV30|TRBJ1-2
CAWSPGGGGYTF
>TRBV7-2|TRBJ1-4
CASSLGQLRNEKLFF
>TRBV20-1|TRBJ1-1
CSARESTEAFF
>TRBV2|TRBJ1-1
CASREGTEAFF
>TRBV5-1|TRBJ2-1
CASSLGSYNEQFF
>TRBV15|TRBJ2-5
CATSRDGPGQGGETQYF
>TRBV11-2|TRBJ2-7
CASSLGFSSYEQYF
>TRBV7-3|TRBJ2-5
CASSLNPAGQETQYF
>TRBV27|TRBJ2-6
CASTLSGANVLTF
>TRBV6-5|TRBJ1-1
CASSYEANTEAFF
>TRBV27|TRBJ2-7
CASSPTGTGPTYEQYF
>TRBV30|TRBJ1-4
CAWSVEGAIRSNEKLFF
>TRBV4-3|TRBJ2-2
CASSQESGNGELFF
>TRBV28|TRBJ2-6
CASSWGQGYGANVLTF
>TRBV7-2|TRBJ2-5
CASSSGRRSETQYF
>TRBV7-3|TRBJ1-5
CASSLTEGPQHF
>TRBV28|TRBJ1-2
CASSFEDREIRHYGYTF
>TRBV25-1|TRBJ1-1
CASSEYSRQAFF